This TCR beta chain appears in the sequencing data of a study of OX40 agonist ivuxolimab in advanced cancers. With regard to the full study: Ivuxolimab was an agonistic, fully human IgG2 monoclonal antibody directed against OX40 (CD134), a costimulatory receptor. Partial responses occurred in three dose-escalation patients, of whom one had hepatocellular carcinoma and two had cutaneous melanoma. Of the approximately 50 dose-escalation patients, hepatocellular carcinoma was present in around 20, melanoma in approximately 15, renal cell carcinoma in 9 and head and neck cancer in 9. The dose-escalation cohort was roughly 87% male with a mean age of approximately 60 years, ranging from roughly 20 to 80. The point of sequencing TCRbeta in the periphery was to test whether ivuxolimab changed TCR sequence diversity and drove clonal T-cell expansion. Intravenous ivuxolimab was administered to patients every 2 weeks at six dose levels: 0.01, 0.1, 0.3, 1.5, 3 and 10 mg/kg. The monotherapy dose-escalation portion (N ≈ 52 patients) of the phase I ivuxolimab trial is reported in the paper. Patients were allowed to have had prior anti-PD-1, anti-PD-L1 or anti-CTLA-4 therapy, and 30% to 50% of the dose-escalation patients had previously received checkpoint inhibitors. Overall study outcomes, separate from this receptor: After ivuxolimab, more expanded clones were found on average in CD8+ T cells than in CD4+ T cells. At doses of 0.1 to 3.0 mg/kg, clonal expansion of both CD4+ and CD8+ blood T cells was observed from baseline to week 6. In the 0.1-3.0 mg/kg groups, partial responders had among the lowest normalized peripheral clonal expansion, particularly in CD8+ T cells. Antigen specificity was not determined for the clonally expanded peripheral T cells. Low levels of normalized T-cell clonal expansion were also seen in some patients who did not respond.

As to this clone: This clone's antigen is unknown. No base quality values were provided; no much bigger clone lies one nucleotide off.

For sequencing of the TCRbeta CDR3 region, genomic DNA was extracted from the sorted cells. TCRbeta CDR3 regions were sequenced using the immunoSEQ Assay. Held by TCRdb, this immuneACCESS table contains in-frame sequences only and omits some clones. Under half of the omission traces to an unresolved V gene where checked; the cause of the rest is unknown. This sample holds more than 65,000 clones; roughly nine tenths were observed only once. 0.3% of the sample is taken by the ten largest. V ends up 1 base short and J 0 bases short, with an unmatched junction base count of 6. The CDR1 and CDR2 encoded by the germline V gene are SGHTA and FQGTGA. Inclusive of the bounding cysteine and phenylalanine, the CDR3 is 18 residues long. CDR3 DNA is the only sequence kept; it has 54 bases, read in frame from the first base. Patients with autoimmune disease history or receiving systemic immunosuppression were excluded from the trial. Peripheral blood for TCR sequencing was collected from all dose cohorts at baseline, on cycle 4 day 1, and on cycle 7 day 1. The samples were taken from a phase I, first-in-human, multicenter, open-label dose-escalation trial of ivuxolimab. Adults with locally advanced or metastatic melanoma, renal cell, hepatocellular, or head and neck squamous cell carcinoma were enrolled in the trial. CD4+ and CD8+ T cells were sorted separately from peripheral blood before TCR sequencing.

Recombination connected TRBV7-3 to TRBJ2-1, and 10 bases in between align with TRBD2. This TCR came from an adult with an advanced solid tumor such as melanoma, head and neck, liver or kidney cancer. The sequencing here drew on CD4+ or CD8+ T cells sorted from blood, taken in a trial of the OX40 agonist ivuxolimab. The CDR3 corresponds to CASSLSPASGSSYNEQFF. The DNA sequence is as follows: TGTGCCAGCAGCTTAAGCCCGGCTAGCGGGAGCTCCTACAATGAGCAGTTCTTC.